These 32 T cell receptor beta chains came from one sample sequenced in a study of T cell clusters in autoimmune cytopenias. Multiplex touch-down PCR amplified TRB using TRB-A and TRB-B pools in one tube. TCRdb reanalyzed the multiplex PCR reads, giving one entry per CDR3 protein sequence and no DNA. The sample features a few thousand distinct CDR3 sequences, with 21% in its top ten. TRB was amplified from roughly 270 ng of peripheral blood genomic DNA per sample. The sequencing sample was made of peripheral blood. These receptors all stem from a human donor with an autoimmune cytopenia or autoimmune hepatitis (not recorded which).

By frequency, this clonotype is medium-sized (0.01 to 0.1%). The V call is TRBV18, the J call TRBJ2-1; TCRdb's D call of TRBD1 is untestable without DNA. Germline V gene sequence: CDR1 KGHSH, CDR2 LQKENI. This CDR3 contains 15 residues. The CDR3 sequence is CASSPGRGSWGEQFF.

This chain joins TRBV20-1 and TRBJ2-1. Germline values: CDR1 DFQATT, CDR2 SNEGSKA (reference sequence). The CDR3 totals 12 residues. CDR3 loop: CSPTSPYNEQFF.

The chain couples TRBV6-5 to TRBJ1-1; the TCRdb D gene call, TRBD1, has no DNA to confirm it. The CDR3 spans 14 residues. Germline V gene data show CDR1 as MNHEY and CDR2 as SVGAGI. Here the CDR3 reads CASSRTSRGTEAFF.

This clonotype is labeled medium-sized based on frequency. The chain couples TRBV27 to TRBJ2-2; TCRdb reports TRBD1, a call that lacks DNA to check it against. Germline V CDR1 and CDR2: MNHEY, SMNVEV (reference sequence). The CDR3 runs 13 residues. CDR3 region: CASSITGTGELFF.

This clonotype is classed as medium-sized by frequency. The chain is built from TRBV12-3 or TRBV12-4 and TRBJ1-2; TCRdb reports TRBD1, a call that lacks DNA to check it against. The CDR3 sequence is 12 residues long. CDR3 residues: CASSLDPGVYTF.

Its frequency marks this clonotype as medium-sized. The chain recombines TRBV27 with TRBJ2-2; TCRdb's D call, TRBD1, is unchecked because there is no DNA. Germline lookup yields CDR1 MNHEY and CDR2 SMNVEV (reference sequence). There are 14 residues in the CDR3. The CDR3 loop reads CASSRDTYTGELFF.

This sequence joins TRBV24-1 and TRBJ2-3. Germline lookup yields CDR1 KGHDR and CDR2 SFDVKD. This CDR3 spans 15 amino acids. CDR3 loop: CATSDLRGNTDTQYF.

According to its frequency, this clonotype is medium-sized. The V call is TRBV6-1, the J call TRBJ2-7; TCRdb indicates TRBD2, and absent DNA this call remains unverified. Germline CDR1 and CDR2: MNHNS and SASEGT. The CDR3 runs 16 residues. The CDR3 here is CASSQPSGGRPYEQYF.

The V call is TRBV5-3, the J call TRBJ2-5; TCRdb outputs TRBD2, but without DNA this stays unchecked. TRBV5-3 is an ORF; its function is uncertain. The CDR3 runs 15 residues. CDR3 sequence: CARSLRLAGAETQYF.

The chain couples TRBV5-1 to TRBJ1-6. The CDR3 is made up of 16 amino acids. Germline loops: CDR1 SGHRS, CDR2 YFSETQ. CDR3 region: CASSLVAGLANSPLHF.

The rearrangement links TRBV18 to TRBJ1-1; checking the TCRdb D call of TRBD1 is not possible without DNA. The CDR3 covers 16 residues. The V gene's germline CDR1 is KGHSH and CDR2 LQKENI. The CDR3 sequence is CASSPLDRGPNTEAFF.

By frequency, this clonotype is medium-sized. The CDR3 loop reads CASSRRDYGYTF. J is TRBJ1-2 and V is TRBV6-5. The CDR3 length is 12 residues. CDR1 is MNHEY, CDR2 SVGAGI, per germline.

This clonotype is labeled medium-sized based on frequency. The genes are TRBV19 and TRBJ1-2; TCRdb's D gene call, TRBD1, goes unchecked for lack of DNA. CDR1 is LNHDA, CDR2 SQIVND, per germline (reference sequence). CDR3 size: 14 residues. The CDR3 protein is CASSTAQGRYGYTF.

This chain joins TRBV28 and TRBJ1-3; with no DNA, the TCRdb D assignment of TRBD1 cannot be verified. Per germline, CDR1 MDHEN and CDR2 SYDVKM. This CDR3 region has 16 residues. CDR3 region: CASSFRQGAAGNTIYF.

This clonotype is deemed medium-sized by its frequency. The chain has TRBV19 and TRBJ1-1; TCRdb designates TRBD1, a call that cannot be tested without DNA. CDR1 and CDR2 from the germline V gene are LNHDA and SQIVND (reference sequence). This CDR3 spans 13 amino acids. CDR3 region: CASSIQGNTEAFF.

The V call is TRBV27, the J call TRBJ2-3; the TCRdb D gene call, TRBD2, has no DNA to confirm it. The germline V gene encodes CDR1 MNHEY and CDR2 SMNVEV (reference sequence). The CDR3 length is 19 residues. The CDR3 spells CASSWAGLAGGPGTDTQYF.

This clonotype is classed as medium-sized by frequency. This chain links TRBV6-5 with TRBJ2-3; the TRBD2 assignment by TCRdb is unverifiable without DNA. Germline values: CDR1 MNHEY, CDR2 SVGAGI. This CDR3 region has 16 residues. The CDR3 loop reads CASKGRGGFSTDTQYF.

The chain couples TRBV28 to TRBJ1-4. This CDR3 spans 13 amino acids. Germline loops: CDR1 MDHEN, CDR2 SYDVKM. The CDR3 region is CASSLSGREGLFF.

CDR3 loop: CASSLEEASSGNTIYF. The gene calls are TRBV5-1 and TRBJ1-3. The CDR3 loop spans 16 amino acids. Germline CDR1 is SGHRS and CDR2 is YFSETQ.

The rearrangement uses TRBV30 and TRBJ2-1; TCRdb's D call, TRBD2, is unchecked because there is no DNA. This CDR3 spans 15 amino acids. Per germline, CDR1 GTSNPN and CDR2 SVGIG (reference sequence). Here the CDR3 reads CAWNTLAGGYNEQFF.

Judged by frequency, this clonotype is medium-sized (0.01 to 0.1%). The chain has TRBV6-2 or TRBV6-3 and TRBJ1-6; TCRdb picks TRBD1, but there is no DNA to check that call. The CDR3 is made up of 16 amino acids. The V gene's germline CDR1 is MNHEY and CDR2 SVGEGT. CDR3 sequence: CASGTGTVMMGSPLHF.

This clonotype is medium-sized by frequency. The rearrangement uses TRBV6-5 and TRBJ2-3; with no DNA, the TCRdb D assignment of TRBD1 cannot be verified. This CDR3 is 17 amino acids long. Per the germline V gene, CDR1 is MNHEY and CDR2 is SVGAGI. CDR3 protein: CASSESTSGGNTDTQYF.

The chain is built from TRBV11-2 and TRBJ2-1; with no DNA, the TCRdb D assignment of TRBD1 cannot be verified. There are 16 residues in the CDR3. Germline V gives CDR1 SGHAT, CDR2 FQNNGV. This chain's CDR3 is CASSLVFGGSYNEQFF.

Considering frequency, this clonotype is medium-sized (0.01 to 0.1%). This chain connects TRBV27 to TRBJ1-1; TCRdb gives TRBD1 as the D gene, but with no DNA this cannot be confirmed. There are 14 residues in the CDR3. Germline CDR1 reads MNHEY; CDR2 reads SMNVEV (reference sequence). The CDR3 here is CASSPEWARAEAFF.

This clonotype ranks as medium-sized (0.01 to 0.1%) in terms of frequency. The chain employs TRBV19 and TRBJ2-7; the TCRdb D gene call, TRBD2, has no DNA to confirm it. Germline-derived CDR1 and CDR2 are LNHDA and SQIVND (reference sequence). This CDR3 has 13 amino acids. The CDR3 sequence: CASSITSGYEQYF. The full variable domain, rest sourced from reference TRBV19 and TRBJ2-7, is DGGITQSPKYLFRKEGQNVTLSCEQNLNHDAMYWYRQDPGQGLRLIYYSQIVNDFQKGDIAEGYSVSREKKESFPLTVTSAQKNPTAFYLCASSITSGYEQYFGPGTRLTVT.

Frequency places this clonotype as medium-sized (0.01 to 0.1%). The chain combines TRBV27 with TRBJ2-1. The germline CDR1 and CDR2 sequences are MNHEY and SMNVEV (reference sequence). The CDR3 extends over 15 amino acids. The CDR3 loop is CASSFSELGNNEQFF.

The chain carries TRBV12-3 or TRBV12-4 and TRBJ2-2. CDR3 size: 14 residues. The CDR3 reads CASSFFSTAGELFF.

This rearrangement joins TRBV7-9 to TRBJ2-3; TCRdb's D gene call, TRBD1, goes unchecked for lack of DNA. This CDR3 region has 14 residues. Germline CDR1 is SEHNR and CDR2 is FQNEAQ (reference sequence). The CDR3 region is CATRARGLTDTQYF.

The chain carries TRBV21-1 and TRBJ2-2; TCRdb's D call, TRBD2, is unchecked because there is no DNA. TRBV21-1 is reported as a pseudogene. CDR3 length: 15 amino acids. The CDR3 is CASSRQRGEAGELFF.

The rearrangement uses TRBV12-3 or TRBV12-4 and TRBJ2-7; lacking DNA, the TRBD1 call made by TCRdb goes unchecked. The CDR3 consists of 12 residues. CDR3 region: CASRATGYEQYF.

The J gene is TRBJ1-2, the V gene TRBV7-9; TCRdb indicates TRBD1, and absent DNA this call remains unverified. In germline, CDR1 is SEHNR, CDR2 FQNEAQ (reference sequence). This CDR3 spans 13 amino acids. CDR3 loop: CASSFGGLDGYTF.

This clonotype is identified as medium-sized from frequency. J is TRBJ1-5 and V is TRBV12-3 or TRBV12-4; lacking DNA, the TRBD1 call made by TCRdb goes unchecked. The CDR3 covers 14 residues. CDR3 sequence: CASSGGQGTQPQHF.